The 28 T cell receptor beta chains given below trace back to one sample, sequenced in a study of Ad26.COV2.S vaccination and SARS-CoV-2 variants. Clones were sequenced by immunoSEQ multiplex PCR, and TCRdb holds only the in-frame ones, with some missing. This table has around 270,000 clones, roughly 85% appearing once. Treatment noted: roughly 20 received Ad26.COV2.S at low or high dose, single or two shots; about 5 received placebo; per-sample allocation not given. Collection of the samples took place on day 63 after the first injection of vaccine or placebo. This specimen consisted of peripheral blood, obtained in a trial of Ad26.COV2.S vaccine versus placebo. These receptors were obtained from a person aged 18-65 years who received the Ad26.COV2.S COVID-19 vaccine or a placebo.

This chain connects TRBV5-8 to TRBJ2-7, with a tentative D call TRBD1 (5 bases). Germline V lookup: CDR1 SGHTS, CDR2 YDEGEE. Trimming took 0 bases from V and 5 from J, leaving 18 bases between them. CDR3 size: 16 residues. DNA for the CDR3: TGTGCCAGCAGCTTGGCAGGCTTGGCAGGGCACAACGAGCAGTACGTC. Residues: CASSLAGLAGHNEQYV.

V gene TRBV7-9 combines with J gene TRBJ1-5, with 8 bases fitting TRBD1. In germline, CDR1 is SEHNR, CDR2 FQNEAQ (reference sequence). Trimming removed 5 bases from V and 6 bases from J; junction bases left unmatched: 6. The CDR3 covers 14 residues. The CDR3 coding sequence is TGTGCCAGCAGCCCGACAGGGGCAGCTCAGCCCCAGCATTTT. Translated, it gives CASSPTGAAQPQHF.

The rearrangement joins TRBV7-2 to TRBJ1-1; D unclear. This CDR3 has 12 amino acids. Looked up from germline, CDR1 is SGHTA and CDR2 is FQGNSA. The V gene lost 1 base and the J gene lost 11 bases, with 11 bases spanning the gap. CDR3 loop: CASSLVPRVAFF. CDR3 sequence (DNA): TGTGCCAGCAGCTTAGTTCCGAGGGTTGCTTTCTTT. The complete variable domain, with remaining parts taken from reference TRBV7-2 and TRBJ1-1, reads GAGVSQSPSNKVTEKGKDVELRCDPISGHTALYWYRQSLGQGLEFLIYFQGNSAPDKSGLPSDRFSAERTGGSVSTLTIQRTQQEDSAVYLCASSLVPRVAFFGQGTRLTVV.

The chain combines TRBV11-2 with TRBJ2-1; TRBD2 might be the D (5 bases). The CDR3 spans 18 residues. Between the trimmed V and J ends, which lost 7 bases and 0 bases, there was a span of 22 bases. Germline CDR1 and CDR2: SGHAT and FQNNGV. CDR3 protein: CASTLRLLRLSSYNEQFF. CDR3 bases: TGTGCCAGCACTTTACGACTACTTAGATTAAGCTCCTACAATGAGCAGTTCTTC.

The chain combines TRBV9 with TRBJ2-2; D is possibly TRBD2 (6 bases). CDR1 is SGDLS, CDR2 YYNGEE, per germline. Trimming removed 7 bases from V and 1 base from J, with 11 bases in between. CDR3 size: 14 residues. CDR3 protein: CASGRAGNTGELFF. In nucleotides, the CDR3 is TGTGCCAGCGGGAGAGCGGGGAACACCGGGGAGCTGTTTTTT.

The CDR3 is CASSPPTEHNEQFF. The CDR3 DNA follows: TGTGCCAGCAGTCCCCCAACAGAACACAATGAGCAGTTCTTC. This chain uses TRBV6-2 or TRBV6-3 with TRBJ2-1, with unresolved D. From germline, CDR1 is MNHEY and CDR2 SVGEGT. This CDR3 has 14 amino acids. The germline V and J ends were trimmed by 5 bases and 5 bases, with 13 bases remaining between them.

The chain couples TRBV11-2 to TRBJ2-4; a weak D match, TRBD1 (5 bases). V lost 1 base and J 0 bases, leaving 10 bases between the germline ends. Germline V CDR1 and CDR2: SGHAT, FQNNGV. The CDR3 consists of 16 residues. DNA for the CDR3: TGTGCCAGCAGCTTAGGCGACAGTGGAGCCAAAAACATTCAGTACTTC. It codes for CASSLGDSGAKNIQYF.

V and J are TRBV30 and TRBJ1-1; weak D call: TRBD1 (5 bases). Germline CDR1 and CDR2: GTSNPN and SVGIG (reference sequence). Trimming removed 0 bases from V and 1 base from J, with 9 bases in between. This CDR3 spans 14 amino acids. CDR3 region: CAWSVRGTNTEAFF. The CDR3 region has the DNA TGTGCCTGGAGTGTAAGGGGAACGAACACTGAAGCTTTCTTT.

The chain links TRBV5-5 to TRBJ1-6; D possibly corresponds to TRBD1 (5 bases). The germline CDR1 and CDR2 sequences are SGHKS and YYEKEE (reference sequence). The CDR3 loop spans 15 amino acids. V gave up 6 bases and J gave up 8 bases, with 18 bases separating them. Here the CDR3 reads CASTSSQVRDSPLHF. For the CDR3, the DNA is TGTGCCAGCACCTCCTCACAGGTTAGGGATTCACCCCTCCACTTT.

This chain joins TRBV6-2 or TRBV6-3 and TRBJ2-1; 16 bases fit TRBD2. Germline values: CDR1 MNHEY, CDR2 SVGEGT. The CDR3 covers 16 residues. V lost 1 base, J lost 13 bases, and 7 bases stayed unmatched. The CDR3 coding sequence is TGTGCCAGCAGTTACTTAGCCGGGACTAGCGGGGGGGCTCAGTTCTTC. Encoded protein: CASSYLAGTSGGAQFF.

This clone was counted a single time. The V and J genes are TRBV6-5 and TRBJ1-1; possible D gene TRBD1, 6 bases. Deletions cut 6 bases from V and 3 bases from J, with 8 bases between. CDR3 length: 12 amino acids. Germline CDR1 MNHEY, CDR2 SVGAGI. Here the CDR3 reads CASSTGYTEAFF. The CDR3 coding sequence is TGTGCCAGCAGCACAGGGTACACTGAAGCTTTCTTT.

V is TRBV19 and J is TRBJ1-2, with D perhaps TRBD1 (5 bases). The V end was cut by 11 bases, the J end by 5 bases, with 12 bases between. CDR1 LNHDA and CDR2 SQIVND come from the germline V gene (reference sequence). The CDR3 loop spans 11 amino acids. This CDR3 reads CAGGGVYGYTF. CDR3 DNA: TGTGCCGGCGGGGGTGTGTATGGCTACACCTTC. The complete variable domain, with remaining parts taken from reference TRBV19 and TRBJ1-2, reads DGGITQSPKYLFRKEGQNVTLSCEQNLNHDAMYWYRQDPGQGLRLIYYSQIVNDFQKGDIAEGYSVSREKKESFPLTVTSAQKNPTAFYLCAGGGVYGYTFGSGTRLTVV.

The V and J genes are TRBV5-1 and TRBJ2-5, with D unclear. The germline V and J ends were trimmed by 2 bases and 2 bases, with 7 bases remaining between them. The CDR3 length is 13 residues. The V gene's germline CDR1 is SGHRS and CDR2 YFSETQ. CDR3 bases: TGCGCCAGCAGCTTCCGGGTTCAAGAGACCCAGTACTTC. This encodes CASSFRVQETQYF.

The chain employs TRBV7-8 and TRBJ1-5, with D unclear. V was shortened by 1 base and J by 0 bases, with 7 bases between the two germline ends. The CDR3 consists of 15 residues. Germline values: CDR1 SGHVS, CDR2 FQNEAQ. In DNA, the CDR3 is TGTGCCAGCAGCTTAGTAGGTAATAGCAATCAGCCCCAGCATTTT. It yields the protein CASSLVGNSNQPQHF. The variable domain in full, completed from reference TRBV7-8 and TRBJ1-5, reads GAGVSQSPRYKVAKRGQDVALRCDPISGHVSLFWYQQALGQGPEFLTYFQNEAQLDKSGLPSDRFFAERPEGSVSTLKIQRTQQEDSAVYLCASSLVGNSNQPQHFGDGTRLSIL.

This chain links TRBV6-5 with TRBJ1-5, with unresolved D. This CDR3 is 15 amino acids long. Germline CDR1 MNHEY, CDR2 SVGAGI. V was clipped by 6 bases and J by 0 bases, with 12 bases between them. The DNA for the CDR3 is TGTGCCAGCAGATCAGAGGTTTATAGCAATCAGCCCCAGCATTTT. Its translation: CASRSEVYSNQPQHF.

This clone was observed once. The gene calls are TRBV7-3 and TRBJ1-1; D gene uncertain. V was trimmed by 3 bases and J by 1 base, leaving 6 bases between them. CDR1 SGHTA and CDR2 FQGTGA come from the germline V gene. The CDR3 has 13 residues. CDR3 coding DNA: TGTGCCAGCAGCTTTTCGGAGAACACTGAAGCTTTCTTT. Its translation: CASSFSENTEAFF.

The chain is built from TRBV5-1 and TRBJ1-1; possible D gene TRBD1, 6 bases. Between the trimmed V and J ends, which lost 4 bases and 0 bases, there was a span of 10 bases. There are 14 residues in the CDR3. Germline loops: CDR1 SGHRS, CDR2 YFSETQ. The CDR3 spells CASSGGPLNTEAFF. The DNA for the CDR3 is TGCGCCAGCAGCGGGGGGCCCCTGAACACTGAAGCTTTCTTT.

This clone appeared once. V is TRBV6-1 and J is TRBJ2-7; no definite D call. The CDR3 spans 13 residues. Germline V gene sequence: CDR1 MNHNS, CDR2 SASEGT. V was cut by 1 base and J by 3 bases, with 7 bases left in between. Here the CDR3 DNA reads TGTGCCAGCAGTGAAGGGAGTAACTACGAGCAGTACTTC. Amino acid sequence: CASSEGSNYEQYF.

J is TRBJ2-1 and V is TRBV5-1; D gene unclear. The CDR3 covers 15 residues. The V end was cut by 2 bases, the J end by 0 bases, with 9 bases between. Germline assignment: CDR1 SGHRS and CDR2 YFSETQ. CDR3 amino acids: CASSFVGSSYNEQFF. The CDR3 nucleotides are TGCGCCAGCAGCTTCGTGGGAAGCTCCTACAATGAGCAGTTCTTC.

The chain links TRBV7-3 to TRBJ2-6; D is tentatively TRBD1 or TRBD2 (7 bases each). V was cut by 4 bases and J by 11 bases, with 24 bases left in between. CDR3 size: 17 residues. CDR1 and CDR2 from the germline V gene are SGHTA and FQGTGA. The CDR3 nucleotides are TGTGCCAGCAGCTCCAAAGGGGAGGGGGCGCGTTCGGACGTCCTGACTTTC. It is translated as CASSSKGEGARSDVLTF.

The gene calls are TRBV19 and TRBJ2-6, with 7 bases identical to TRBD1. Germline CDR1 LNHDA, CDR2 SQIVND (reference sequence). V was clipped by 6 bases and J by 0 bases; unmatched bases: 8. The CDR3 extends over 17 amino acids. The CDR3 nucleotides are TGTGCCAGTAGCCCCGACAGGGATCTCTCTGGGGCCAACGTCCTGACTTTC. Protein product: CASSPDRDLSGANVLTF.

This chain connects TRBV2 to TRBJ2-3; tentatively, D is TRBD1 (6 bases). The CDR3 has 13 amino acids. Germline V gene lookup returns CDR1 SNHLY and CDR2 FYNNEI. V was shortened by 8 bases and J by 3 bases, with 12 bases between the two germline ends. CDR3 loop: CASCWGLTDTQYF. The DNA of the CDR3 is TGTGCCAGCTGCTGGGGGCTTACAGATACGCAGTATTTT.

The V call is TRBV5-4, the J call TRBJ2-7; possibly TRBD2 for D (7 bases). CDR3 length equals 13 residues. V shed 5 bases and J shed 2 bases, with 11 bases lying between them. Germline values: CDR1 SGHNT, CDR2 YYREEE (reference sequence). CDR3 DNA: TGTGCCAGCAGAAAGGGGGGGACCTACGAGCAGTACTTC. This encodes CASRKGGTYEQYF.

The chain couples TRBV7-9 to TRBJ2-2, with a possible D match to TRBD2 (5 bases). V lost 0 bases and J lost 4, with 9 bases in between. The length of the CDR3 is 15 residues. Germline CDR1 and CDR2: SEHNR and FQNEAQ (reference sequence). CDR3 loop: CASSLAFGSTGELFF. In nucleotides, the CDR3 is TGTGCCAGCAGCTTAGCGTTTGGGAGCACCGGGGAGCTGTTTTTT.

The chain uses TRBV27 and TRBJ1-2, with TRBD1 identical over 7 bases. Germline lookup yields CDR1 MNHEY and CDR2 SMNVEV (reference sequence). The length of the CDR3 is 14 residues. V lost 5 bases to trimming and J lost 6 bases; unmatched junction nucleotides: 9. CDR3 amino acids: CASSPHNRGNGYTF. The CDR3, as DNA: TGTGCCAGCAGTCCTCACAACAGGGGTAATGGCTACACCTTC.

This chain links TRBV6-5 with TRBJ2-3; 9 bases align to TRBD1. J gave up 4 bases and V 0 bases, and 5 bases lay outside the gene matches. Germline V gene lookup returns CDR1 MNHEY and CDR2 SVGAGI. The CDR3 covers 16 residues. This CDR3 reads CASSYSTGQGPDTQYF. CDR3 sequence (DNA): TGTGCCAGCAGTTACTCGACGGGACAGGGACCAGATACGCAGTATTTT.

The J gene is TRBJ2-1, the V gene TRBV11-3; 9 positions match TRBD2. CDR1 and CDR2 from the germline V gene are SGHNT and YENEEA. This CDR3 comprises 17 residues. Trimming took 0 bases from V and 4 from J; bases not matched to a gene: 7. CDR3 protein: CASSLDRTSAPYNEQFF. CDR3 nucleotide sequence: TGTGCCAGCAGCTTAGATCGGACTAGCGCGCCATACAATGAGCAGTTCTTC. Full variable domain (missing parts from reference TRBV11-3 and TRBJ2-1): EAGVVQSPRYKIIEKKQPVAFWCNPISGHNTLYWYLQNLGQGPELLIRYENEEAVDDSQLPKDRFSAERLKGVDSTLKIQPAELGDSAVYLCASSLDRTSAPYNEQFFGPGTRLTVL.

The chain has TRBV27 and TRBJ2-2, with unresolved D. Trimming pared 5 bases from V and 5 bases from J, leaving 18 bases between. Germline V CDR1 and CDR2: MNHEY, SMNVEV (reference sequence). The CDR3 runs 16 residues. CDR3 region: CASSQIGFGSTGELFF. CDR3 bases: TGTGCCAGCAGTCAGATCGGGTTTGGATCGACCGGGGAGCTGTTTTTT.